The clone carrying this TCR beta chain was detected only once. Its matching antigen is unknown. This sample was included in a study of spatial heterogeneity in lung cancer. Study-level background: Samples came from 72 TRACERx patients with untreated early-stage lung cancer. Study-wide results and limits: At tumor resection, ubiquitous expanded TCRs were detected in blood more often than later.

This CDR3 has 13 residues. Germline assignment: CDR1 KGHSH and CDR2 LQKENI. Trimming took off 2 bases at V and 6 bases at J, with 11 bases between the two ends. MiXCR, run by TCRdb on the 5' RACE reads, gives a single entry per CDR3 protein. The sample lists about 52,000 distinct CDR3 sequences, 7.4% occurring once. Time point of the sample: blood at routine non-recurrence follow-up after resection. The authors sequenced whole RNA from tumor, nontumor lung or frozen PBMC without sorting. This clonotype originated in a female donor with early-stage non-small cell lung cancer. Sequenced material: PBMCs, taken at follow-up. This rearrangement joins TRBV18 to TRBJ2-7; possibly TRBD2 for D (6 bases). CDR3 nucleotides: TGTGCCAGCTCACCAGATTGGAGGGTCGAGCAGTACTTC. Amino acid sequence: CASSPDWRVEQYF.